This is a list of T cell receptor beta chains from one sample in a study of blood T cell repertoires in COVID-19. The assay was immunoSEQ multiplex PCR, and TCRdb's table has in-frame clones only and misses some. The repertoire holds 200,000 to 250,000 clones, with about 91% as singletons. What was sequenced was PBMCs or T cells enriched from blood (not recorded which). These receptors all stem from a man between 18 and 35 years old with acute COVID-19. Both conserved end residues are part of each CDR3. D genes are given only for firm matches. Expanded clones get a size class; other rows say once, few or many, or leave the size out.

>-|TRBJ1-2|TRBV19|TRBD1
TGTGCCAGTAGCCCAGGGGGCCGGGACTATGGCTACACCTTC
CASSPGGRDYGYTF
>-|TRBJ2-7|TRBV19|TRBD2
TGTGCCAGTAGTGCAGCGGGAGAGGGCTACGAGCAGTACTTC
CASSAAGEGYEQYF
>-|TRBJ2-1|TRBV11-3|TRBD1
TGTGCCAGCAGCCCGCCGGACAGGGGCCCTTACAATGAGCAGTTCTTC
CASSPPDRGPYNEQFF
>-|TRBJ2-5|TRBV18|TRBD1
TGTGCCAGCTCACCGAGGACAGGGGGGGGAGAGACCCAGTACTTC
CASSPRTGGGETQYF
>-|TRBJ2-2|TRBV6-5|TRBD1
TGTGCCACACGGACAGGGGACACCGGGGAGCTGTTTTTT
CATRTGDTGELFF
>-|TRBJ1-5|TRBV27|-
TGTGCCAGCAGTCCCACCGGGGGTTTTAATAGCAATCAGCCCCAGCATTTT
CASSPTGGFNSNQPQHF
>-|TRBJ1-4|TRBV11-2|-
TGTGCCAGCAGCGCCCTAGGTGAAAAACTGTTTTTT
CASSALGEKLFF
>-|TRBJ2-5|TRBV13|TRBD2
TGTGCCAGCAGCACACAATGGACTAGCGGGATCCAAGAGACCCAGTACTTC
CASSTQWTSGIQETQYF
>-|TRBJ2-7|TRBV30|-
TGTGCCTGGAGTGTTGAGCCTCTGAACGAGCAGTACTTC
CAWSVEPLNEQYF
>-|TRBJ1-4|TRBV6-1|-
TGTGCCAGCAGTGCAGCAGGGACTTGGGGGAGTACAACTAATGAAAAACTGTTTTTT
CASSAAGTWGSTTNEKLFF
>-|TRBJ2-7|TRBV6-1|-
TGTGCCAGCAGTGACAGGGTTTACGAGCAGTACTTC
CASSDRVYEQYF
>-|TRBJ1-4|TRBV29-1|-
TGCAGCGTTGGGGTGGGGCGGGAGAATAATGAAAAACTGTTTTTT
CSVGVGRENNEKLFF
>-|TRBJ2-1|TRBV28|-
TGTGCCAGCAGCTGGGAGACGGGAACAGTCTCCCAAGATTGGAATGAGCAGTTCTTC
CASSWETGTVSQDWNEQFF
>-|TRBJ2-1|TRBV28|-
TGTGCCAGCAGGCTAATGACAGTCTCCTACAATGAGCAGTTCTTC
CASRLMTVSYNEQFF
>-|TRBJ2-1|TRBV7-3|TRBD2
TGTGCCAGCAGCCTCCTAGCGGGATCAAACGATGAGCAGTTCTTC
CASSLLAGSNDEQFF
>-|TRBJ1-2|TRBV19|-
TGTGCCAGTAGTACCAGTGGGAGTAACTATGGCTACACCTTC
CASSTSGSNYGYTF
>-|TRBJ1-2|TRBV6-5|TRBD1
TGTGCCAGCAGTACGGACAGGGGAGTCGGGGGCTACACCTTC
CASSTDRGVGGYTF
>-|TRBJ2-3|TRBV19|TRBD1
TGTGCCAGTAGTATAGATCGGACAGGGGCAGATACGCAGTATTTT
CASSIDRTGADTQYF
>-|TRBJ2-3|TRBV30|-
TGTGCCTGGGAGTATTCATTTCAAGCGTCCGTTACAGATACGCAGTATTTT
CAWEYSFQASVTDTQYF
>-|TRBJ2-1|TRBV27|TRBD2
TGTGCCAGCAGTTTTTCTAGCGGGCGCTCCTACAATGAGCAGTTCTTC
CASSFSSGRSYNEQFF
>-|TRBJ1-3|TRBV28|-
TGTGCCAGCAGTAGCGGCTCTGGAAACACCATATATTTT
CASSSGSGNTIYF
>few|TRBJ1-6|TRBV14|TRBD1
TGTGCCAGCAGCCAAGATGATGGGTCCCACTGGGGACAGTATTCACCCCTCCACTTT
CASSQDDGSHWGQYSPLHF
>-|TRBJ2-6|TRBV30|-
TGTGCCTGGAGTGCGGGGACTGGGGCCAACGTCCTGACTTTC
CAWSAGTGANVLTF
>once|TRBJ2-1|TRBV6-5|TRBD1
TGTGCCAGCAGTTACTCGGGACAGGGGATCGATGAGCAGTTCTTC
CASSYSGQGIDEQFF
>-|TRBJ2-1|TRBV2|-
TGTGCCAGCAGGCCAGACAGGCCTTGGGACAATGAGCAGTTCTTC
CASRPDRPWDNEQFF
>-|TRBJ2-1|TRBV24-1|TRBD1
TGTGCCACCAGTGATCGACAGGGGAGCTCCTACAATGAGCAGTTCTTC
CATSDRQGSSYNEQFF
>-|TRBJ2-7|TRBV21-1|-
TGTGCCAGCAGCAAAGCCTGGACTAGCGTGTACTACGAGCAGTACTTC
CASSKAWTSVYYEQYF
>-|TRBJ2-5|TRBV10-3|TRBD2
TGTGCCATCAGTAGGTCGACTAGCGTGTTTGGTGAGACCCAGTACTTC
CAISRSTSVFGETQYF
>-|TRBJ1-2|TRBV27|TRBD1
TGTGCCAGCGCCCCGACAGGGGCCAACTATGGCTACACCTTC
CASAPTGANYGYTF
>-|TRBJ2-1|TRBV7-9|TRBD2
TGTGCCAGCAGTCTTAGAGTCGGCGGGAGCTACAATGAGCAGTTCTTC
CASSLRVGGSYNEQFF
>few|TRBJ2-2|TRBV4-3|TRBD2
TGCGCCAGCAGCCACGGACTAGCGGGAGTCACCGGGGAGCTGTTTTTT
CASSHGLAGVTGELFF
>-|TRBJ2-7|TRBV6-5|-
TGTGCCAGCAGCTTCTCCGACAGAGGCTACGAGCAGTACTTC
CASSFSDRGYEQYF
>-|TRBJ2-3|TRBV27|-
TGTGCCAGCAGCCCCCCCGGGAGCGGACCAGATACGCAGTATTTT
CASSPPGSGPDTQYF
>-|TRBJ2-7|TRBV4-2|TRBD2
TGTGCCAGCAGCCAAGTGGGACTAGCGGGTTTCTACGAGCAGTACTTC
CASSQVGLAGFYEQYF
>-|TRBJ2-2|TRBV11-2|-
TGTGCCAGCAGCCGACCCAGGGCCGGGGAGCTGTTTTTT
CASSRPRAGELFF
>-|TRBJ2-4|TRBV30|-
TGTGCCTGGAGTGTAAATGTATGGGGCAGCAGATCCAAAAACATTCAGTACTTC
CAWSVNVWGSRSKNIQYF
>-|TRBJ1-1|TRBV28|TRBD1
TGTGCCAGCACCCCACAGGGGGTCGGCACTGAAGCTTTCTTT
CASTPQGVGTEAFF
>-|TRBJ2-7|TRBV28|TRBD2
TGTGCCAGCAGAAAACTAGCGGGGAGCTCCTACGAGCAGTACTTC
CASRKLAGSSYEQYF
>-|TRBJ2-3|TRBV25-1|-
TGTGCCAGCAGTGATAGTGACTCAGATACGCAGTATTTT
CASSDSDSDTQYF